Listed below are T cell receptor beta chains from one sample, sequenced in a study of OX40 agonist ivuxolimab in advanced cancers. The repertoire was sequenced with immunoSEQ multiplex PCR; TCRdb's copy has only in-frame clones and lacks some. The table records 37,000 or so clones, 70% to 80% of them present only once. The sample here was CD4+ or CD8+ T cells sorted from blood, taken in a trial of the OX40 agonist ivuxolimab. These receptors originate from an adult with an advanced solid tumor such as melanoma, head and neck, liver or kidney cancer. CDR3s include the opening cysteine and the closing phenylalanine or tryptophan. Fields, in order: clone size, D gene, J gene, V gene, CDR3 DNA, CDR3 protein. The D gene is left open where the match is weak. Only part of the rows carry a size: once, few, many, or a class if the clone is expanded.

clone_size: few
d_call: -
j_call: TRBJ1-1
v_call: TRBV14
cdr3_nt: TGTGCCAGCAGCCAAGATCACGGGCAAGGGAAAGCTTTCTTT
cdr3_aa: CASSQDHGQGKAFF

clone_size: few
d_call: TRBD1
j_call: TRBJ1-6
v_call: TRBV9
cdr3_nt: TGTGCCAGCAGCGAGGGGGCGCCTCCCCTCCACTTT
cdr3_aa: CASSEGAPPLHF

clone_size: -
d_call: -
j_call: TRBJ2-6
v_call: TRBV7-2
cdr3_nt: TGTGCCAGCACCCCAGCGACCCGTACCTCTGGGGCCAACGTCCTGACTTTC
cdr3_aa: CASTPATRTSGANVLTF

clone_size: -
d_call: TRBD1
j_call: TRBJ1-1
v_call: TRBV6-6
cdr3_nt: TGTGCCAGCAGTGGGCGACAGGGTATCTCGAACACTGAAGCTTTCTTT
cdr3_aa: CASSGRQGISNTEAFF

clone_size: -
d_call: TRBD1
j_call: TRBJ1-1
v_call: TRBV7-9
cdr3_nt: TGTGCCAGCAGCCCTCAGGGGGCATTCACTGAAGCTTTCTTT
cdr3_aa: CASSPQGAFTEAFF

clone_size: -
d_call: TRBD2
j_call: TRBJ2-2
v_call: TRBV28
cdr3_nt: TGTGCCAGCAACCCCGATACCACTAGCGTCACCGGGGAGCTGTTTTTT
cdr3_aa: CASNPDTTSVTGELFF

clone_size: -
d_call: TRBD1
j_call: TRBJ1-1
v_call: TRBV6-1
cdr3_nt: TGTGCCAGCAGTGAATGGAAGGGGACAGACATGAACACTGAAGCTTTCTTT
cdr3_aa: CASSEWKGTDMNTEAFF

clone_size: few
d_call: TRBD1
j_call: TRBJ2-3
v_call: TRBV7-6
cdr3_nt: TGTGCCAGCAGCTTAGAATGGGACAGTAGCACAGATACGCAGTATTTT
cdr3_aa: CASSLEWDSSTDTQYF

clone_size: -
d_call: -
j_call: TRBJ1-5
v_call: TRBV7-9
cdr3_nt: TGTGCCAGCAGCGGTTTAGGTCAGCCCCAGCATTTT
cdr3_aa: CASSGLGQPQHF

clone_size: few
d_call: -
j_call: TRBJ1-6
v_call: TRBV5-1
cdr3_nt: TGCGCCAGCAGCTTGGACAGGTGGACCTATAATTCACCCCTCCACTTT
cdr3_aa: CASSLDRWTYNSPLHF

clone_size: -
d_call: -
j_call: TRBJ1-5
v_call: TRBV19
cdr3_nt: TGTGCCAGTAACCCGGACCGAAGGAGCAATCAGCCCCAGCATTTT
cdr3_aa: CASNPDRRSNQPQHF

clone_size: -
d_call: -
j_call: TRBJ2-2
v_call: TRBV6-5
cdr3_nt: TGTGCCAGCAGTTACTTCCTCGGGGAGACCGGGGAGCTGTTTTTT
cdr3_aa: CASSYFLGETGELFF

clone_size: -
d_call: -
j_call: TRBJ2-7
v_call: TRBV9
cdr3_nt: TGTGCCAGCAGTCCGGACAGCTTCCCCTACGAGCAGTACTTC
cdr3_aa: CASSPDSFPYEQYF

clone_size: -
d_call: TRBD2
j_call: TRBJ2-5
v_call: TRBV5-1
cdr3_nt: TGCGCCAGCGGGACTAGCGGGTCCTCAACGGAGACCCAGTACTTC
cdr3_aa: CASGTSGSSTETQYF

clone_size: -
d_call: TRBD2
j_call: TRBJ2-5
v_call: TRBV7-8
cdr3_nt: TGTGCCAGCAGCCGGACTAGCGGGGGCCTCAGCCCCCAGTACTTC
cdr3_aa: CASSRTSGGLSPQYF

clone_size: few
d_call: -
j_call: TRBJ2-3
v_call: TRBV10-2
cdr3_nt: TGCGCCAGCAGGGAAAACTGGGGGGCAGATACGCAGTATTTT
cdr3_aa: CASRENWGADTQYF

clone_size: -
d_call: -
j_call: TRBJ2-3
v_call: TRBV6-5
cdr3_nt: TGTGCCAGCGCCGAGCAGGGGTACACAGATACGCAGTATTTT
cdr3_aa: CASAEQGYTDTQYF

clone_size: -
d_call: TRBD1
j_call: TRBJ2-3
v_call: TRBV5-4
cdr3_nt: TGTGCCAGCAGCTTTTCACAGGGGTTCTCAGATACGCAGTATTTT
cdr3_aa: CASSFSQGFSDTQYF

clone_size: few
d_call: TRBD1
j_call: TRBJ2-2
v_call: TRBV2
cdr3_nt: TGTGCCAGCAGCGCTATAGGGGGCAACACCGGGGAGCTGTTTTTT
cdr3_aa: CASSAIGGNTGELFF

clone_size: -
d_call: TRBD2
j_call: TRBJ2-3
v_call: TRBV6-6
cdr3_nt: TGTGCCAGCAGTTACGCTAGCGGGGGGGCAGATACGCAGTATTTT
cdr3_aa: CASSYASGGADTQYF

clone_size: many
d_call: TRBD1
j_call: TRBJ1-2
v_call: TRBV25-1
cdr3_nt: TGTGCCAGCACGCGATCGGACAGGAGAGTGCGGCGAGGCTACACCTTC
cdr3_aa: CASTRSDRRVRRGYTF

clone_size: -
d_call: -
j_call: TRBJ1-6
v_call: TRBV10-2
cdr3_nt: TGCGCCAGCAGTGTGGGGATTTCAGGGCAACGCTCACCCCTCCACTTT
cdr3_aa: CASSVGISGQRSPLHF

clone_size: -
d_call: -
j_call: TRBJ2-7
v_call: TRBV28
cdr3_nt: TGTGCCAGCAGTTTATCTGGGAATTCCTACGAGCAGTACTTC
cdr3_aa: CASSLSGNSYEQYF

clone_size: -
d_call: -
j_call: TRBJ2-3
v_call: TRBV6-1
cdr3_nt: TGTGCCAGCAGCAGGGTGGATACGCAGTATTTT
cdr3_aa: CASSRVDTQYF

clone_size: once
d_call: TRBD1
j_call: TRBJ1-2
v_call: TRBV29-1
cdr3_nt: TGCGGCGCCGACAGGGGGCGGATTTATGGCTACACCTTC
cdr3_aa: CGADRGRIYGYTF

clone_size: -
d_call: -
j_call: TRBJ1-4
v_call: TRBV19
cdr3_nt: TGTGCCAGTAGTACACCCTACCGGGACATCGTTTACGGGGCTAATGAAAAACTGTTTTTT
cdr3_aa: CASSTPYRDIVYGANEKLFF

clone_size: -
d_call: TRBD1
j_call: TRBJ1-2
v_call: TRBV5-5
cdr3_nt: TGTGCCAGCAGCTCGGGACAGGGGGCGCTGGACTATGGCTACACCTTC
cdr3_aa: CASSSGQGALDYGYTF

clone_size: -
d_call: -
j_call: TRBJ1-1
v_call: TRBV6-6
cdr3_nt: TGTGCCAGCAGCCCGGACGGGAACACTGAAGCTTTCTTT
cdr3_aa: CASSPDGNTEAFF

clone_size: -
d_call: -
j_call: TRBJ2-2
v_call: TRBV4-1
cdr3_nt: TGCGCCAGCAGCCAAGATGCCGCCTACACCGGGGAGCTGTTTTTT
cdr3_aa: CASSQDAAYTGELFF

clone_size: once
d_call: -
j_call: TRBJ2-5
v_call: TRBV27
cdr3_nt: TGTGCCAGCAGTCGCCTAGGGACGGCTGGGGGGACCCAGTACTTC
cdr3_aa: CASSRLGTAGGTQYF

clone_size: -
d_call: TRBD2
j_call: TRBJ2-3
v_call: TRBV7-3
cdr3_nt: TGTGCCAGCAGCCTCGGTGGGGGGGTCCCAGATACGCAGTATTTT
cdr3_aa: CASSLGGGVPDTQYF

clone_size: -
d_call: -
j_call: TRBJ1-3
v_call: TRBV5-1
cdr3_nt: TGCGCCAGCAGCCCCCTGATCTCTGGAAACACCATATATTTT
cdr3_aa: CASSPLISGNTIYF

clone_size: -
d_call: -
j_call: TRBJ2-7
v_call: TRBV7-9
cdr3_nt: TGTGCCAGCAGCTTAGACGGGACCGGAGCCTACGAGCAGTACTTC
cdr3_aa: CASSLDGTGAYEQYF

clone_size: few
d_call: -
j_call: TRBJ1-5
v_call: TRBV5-6
cdr3_nt: TGTGCCAGCAGCCAGGACGGTCAGCCCCAGCATTTT
cdr3_aa: CASSQDGQPQHF

clone_size: -
d_call: -
j_call: TRBJ1-2
v_call: TRBV6-1
cdr3_nt: TGTGCCAGCAGTGAAGAGGTCAGGGGCTATGGCTACACCTTC
cdr3_aa: CASSEEVRGYGYTF

clone_size: -
d_call: -
j_call: TRBJ1-4
v_call: TRBV25-1
cdr3_nt: TGTGCCAGCAGTGAAGGACAGAAAAGGGAACTGTTTTTT
cdr3_aa: CASSEGQKRELFF

clone_size: -
d_call: -
j_call: TRBJ1-1
v_call: TRBV7-9
cdr3_nt: TGTGCCAGCAGCTTAATCTTGGTAGGGGAAACTGAAGCTTTCTTT
cdr3_aa: CASSLILVGETEAFF

clone_size: -
d_call: TRBD2
j_call: TRBJ2-3
v_call: TRBV2
cdr3_nt: TGTGCCAGCAGTGATCCCGGACTAGCGGGGGGCTCTTCTCCTGATACGCAGTATTTT
cdr3_aa: CASSDPGLAGGSSPDTQYF

clone_size: -
d_call: -
j_call: TRBJ1-5
v_call: TRBV5-6
cdr3_nt: TGTGCCAGCAGCTTGGGTGGGGGGCTTAATCAGCCCCAGCATTTT
cdr3_aa: CASSLGGGLNQPQHF

clone_size: -
d_call: TRBD2
j_call: TRBJ2-3
v_call: TRBV6-6
cdr3_nt: TGTGCCAGCACCGAACTAGCGGGGGGGGGAGATACGCAGTATTTT
cdr3_aa: CASTELAGGGDTQYF

clone_size: few
d_call: TRBD1
j_call: TRBJ1-1
v_call: TRBV5-6
cdr3_nt: TGTGCCAGCACCAGGGACAGGGCCGGCGAAGCTTTCTTT
cdr3_aa: CASTRDRAGEAFF

clone_size: -
d_call: -
j_call: TRBJ1-1
v_call: TRBV29-1
cdr3_nt: TGCAGCGTAAAACGAGCAGCCATGGGCACTGAAGCTTTCTTT
cdr3_aa: CSVKRAAMGTEAFF

clone_size: -
d_call: TRBD1
j_call: TRBJ2-7
v_call: TRBV6-5
cdr3_nt: TGTGCCAGCAGCCCCACAGGGGCCACCGAGCAGTACTTC
cdr3_aa: CASSPTGATEQYF

clone_size: -
d_call: TRBD2
j_call: TRBJ2-3
v_call: TRBV5-1
cdr3_nt: TGCGCCAGCAGCTTGGCTAGCGGGGGGCCGGCATCAGATACGCAGTATTTT
cdr3_aa: CASSLASGGPASDTQYF

clone_size: -
d_call: -
j_call: TRBJ2-7
v_call: TRBV11-1
cdr3_nt: TGTGCCAGCAGCCAAGTTGGTTCCCTGTACGAGCAGTACTTC
cdr3_aa: CASSQVGSLYEQYF

clone_size: -
d_call: -
j_call: TRBJ1-2
v_call: TRBV9
cdr3_nt: TGTGCCAGCAGCCCCACCCCAGGGGCTAAAGATGGCTACACCTTC
cdr3_aa: CASSPTPGAKDGYTF

clone_size: -
d_call: TRBD2
j_call: TRBJ2-4
v_call: TRBV19
cdr3_nt: TGTGCCAGTAGTCCCGGGGGAGGGGCCAAAAACATTCAGTACTTC
cdr3_aa: CASSPGGGAKNIQYF

clone_size: -
d_call: -
j_call: TRBJ1-5
v_call: TRBV6-4
cdr3_nt: TGTGCCAGCAGTCCCGAGGGAGGACAGCCCCAGCATTTT
cdr3_aa: CASSPEGGQPQHF

clone_size: -
d_call: -
j_call: TRBJ1-2
v_call: TRBV6-5
cdr3_nt: TGTGCCAGCAGTCCCATCTCAAGTCGGGGCCACGGCTACACCTTC
cdr3_aa: CASSPISSRGHGYTF

clone_size: -
d_call: -
j_call: TRBJ1-5
v_call: TRBV6-5
cdr3_nt: TGTGCCAGCAGTTACGATTCTCGGGACCCCATTTTTTTT
cdr3_aa: CASSYDSRDPIFF

clone_size: few
d_call: -
j_call: TRBJ1-3
v_call: TRBV28
cdr3_nt: TGTGCCAGCACCCTTGGCGGTCTCTCTGGAAACACCATATATTTT
cdr3_aa: CASTLGGLSGNTIYF

clone_size: -
d_call: -
j_call: TRBJ2-5
v_call: TRBV7-9
cdr3_nt: TGTGCCAGCAGCTTTGGAGGGGGACACAACCAAGAGACCCAGTACTTC
cdr3_aa: CASSFGGGHNQETQYF

clone_size: -
d_call: -
j_call: TRBJ2-7
v_call: TRBV18
cdr3_nt: TGTGCCAGCACCGGTCGCGACGAGCAGTACTTC
cdr3_aa: CASTGRDEQYF

clone_size: -
d_call: -
j_call: TRBJ1-1
v_call: TRBV4-1
cdr3_nt: TGCGCCAGCAGCCAAGGTTTGTGGGGACGGAACAAGAACACTGAAGCTTTCTTT
cdr3_aa: CASSQGLWGRNKNTEAFF

clone_size: -
d_call: -
j_call: TRBJ1-3
v_call: TRBV6-1
cdr3_nt: TGTGCCAGCAGTGAAACCGGAGTAAGCACCATATATTTT
cdr3_aa: CASSETGVSTIYF

clone_size: -
d_call: -
j_call: TRBJ2-4
v_call: TRBV19
cdr3_nt: TGTGCCAGTAGTTACAGTGCCAAAAACATTCAGTACTTC
cdr3_aa: CASSYSAKNIQYF

clone_size: -
d_call: TRBD1
j_call: TRBJ1-2
v_call: TRBV10-2
cdr3_nt: TGCGCCAGCAGCACAGGACAGGGAAGGAGTCAGGGCTACACCTTC
cdr3_aa: CASSTGQGRSQGYTF

clone_size: -
d_call: TRBD1
j_call: TRBJ1-2
v_call: TRBV10-3
cdr3_nt: TGTGCCATCAGTGATGGGACAGGGGACGGCTACACCTTC
cdr3_aa: CAISDGTGDGYTF

clone_size: few
d_call: -
j_call: TRBJ2-7
v_call: TRBV7-6
cdr3_nt: TGTGCCAGCAGCTTAGCTGGAGCCGAGCAGTACTTC
cdr3_aa: CASSLAGAEQYF

clone_size: -
d_call: -
j_call: TRBJ2-4
v_call: TRBV4-1
cdr3_nt: TGCGCCAGCAGCCAAGGGGGGAGAGGTGAAGCCAAAAACATTCAGTACTTC
cdr3_aa: CASSQGGRGEAKNIQYF